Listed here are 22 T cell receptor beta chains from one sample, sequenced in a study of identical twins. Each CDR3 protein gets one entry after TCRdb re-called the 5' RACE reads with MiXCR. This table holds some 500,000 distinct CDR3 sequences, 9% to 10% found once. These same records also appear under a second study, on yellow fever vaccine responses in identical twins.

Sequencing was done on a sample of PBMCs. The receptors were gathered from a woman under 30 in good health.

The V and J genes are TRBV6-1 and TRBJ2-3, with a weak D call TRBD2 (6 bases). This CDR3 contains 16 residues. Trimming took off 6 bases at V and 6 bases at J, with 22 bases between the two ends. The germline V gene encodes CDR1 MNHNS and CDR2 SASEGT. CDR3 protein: CASRDPGLRGHDTQYF. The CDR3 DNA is TGTGCCAGCAGAGACCCGGGACTCCGCGGTCACGATACGCAGTATTTT.

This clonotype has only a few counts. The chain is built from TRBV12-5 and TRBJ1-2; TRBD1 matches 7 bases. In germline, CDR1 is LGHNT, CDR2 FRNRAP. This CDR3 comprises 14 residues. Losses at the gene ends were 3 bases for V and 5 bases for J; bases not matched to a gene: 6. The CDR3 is CASGFPDREYGYTF. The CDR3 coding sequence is TGTGCTAGTGGTTTCCCCGACAGGGAGTATGGCTACACCTTC. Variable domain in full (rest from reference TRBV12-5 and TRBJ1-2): DARVTQTPRHKVTEMGQEVTMRCQPILGHNTVFWYRQTMMQGLELLAYFRNRAPLDDSGMPKDRFSAEMPDATLATLKIQPSEPRDSAVYFCASGFPDREYGYTFGSGTRLTVV.

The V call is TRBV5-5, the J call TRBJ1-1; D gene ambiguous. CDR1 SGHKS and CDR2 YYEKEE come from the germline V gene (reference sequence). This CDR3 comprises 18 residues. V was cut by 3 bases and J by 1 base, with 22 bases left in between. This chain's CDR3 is CASSSGPGPIPPNTEAFF. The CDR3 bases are TGTGCCAGCAGCTCCGGCCCAGGCCCAATCCCTCCGAACACTGAAGCTTTCTTT. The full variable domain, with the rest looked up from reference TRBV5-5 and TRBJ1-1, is DAGVTQSPTHLIKTRGQQVTLRCSPISGHKSVSWYQQVLGQGPQFIFQYYEKEERGRGNFPDRFSARQFPNYSSELNVNALLLGDSALYLCASSSGPGPIPPNTEAFFGQGTRLTVV.

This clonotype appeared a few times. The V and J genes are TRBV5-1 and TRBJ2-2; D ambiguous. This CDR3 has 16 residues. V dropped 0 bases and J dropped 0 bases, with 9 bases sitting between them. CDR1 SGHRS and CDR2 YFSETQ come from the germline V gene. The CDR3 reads CASSLDVRTNTGELFF. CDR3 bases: TGCGCCAGCAGCTTGGATGTGCGGACGAACACCGGGGAGCTGTTTTTT. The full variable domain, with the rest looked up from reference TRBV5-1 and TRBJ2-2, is KAGVTQTPRYLIKTRGQQVTLSCSPISGHRSVSWYQQTPGQGLQFLFEYFSETQRNKGNFPGRFSGRQFSNSRSEMNVSTLELGDSALYLCASSLDVRTNTGELFFGEGSRLTVL.

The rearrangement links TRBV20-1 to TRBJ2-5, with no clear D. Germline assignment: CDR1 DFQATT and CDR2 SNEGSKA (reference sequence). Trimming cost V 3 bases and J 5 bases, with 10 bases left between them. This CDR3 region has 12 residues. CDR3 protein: CSARKAAETQYF. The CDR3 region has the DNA TGCAGTGCTAGGAAGGCGGCCGAGACCCAGTACTTC.

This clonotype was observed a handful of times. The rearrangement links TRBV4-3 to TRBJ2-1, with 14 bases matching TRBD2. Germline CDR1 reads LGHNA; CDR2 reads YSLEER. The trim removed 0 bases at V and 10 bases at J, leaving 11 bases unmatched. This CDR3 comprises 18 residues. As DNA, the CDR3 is TGCGCCAGCAGCCAAGATGGGACTAGCGGGAGTCAGGGGAAGGAGCAGTTCTTC. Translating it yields CASSQDGTSGSQGKEQFF.

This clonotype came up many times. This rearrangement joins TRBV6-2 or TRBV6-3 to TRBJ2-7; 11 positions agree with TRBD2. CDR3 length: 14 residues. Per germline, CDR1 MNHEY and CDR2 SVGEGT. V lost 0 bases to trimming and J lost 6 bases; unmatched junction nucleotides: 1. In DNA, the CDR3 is TGTGCCAGCAGTTACTCTGGACTAGCGGGCGAGCAGTACTTC. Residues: CASSYSGLAGEQYF.

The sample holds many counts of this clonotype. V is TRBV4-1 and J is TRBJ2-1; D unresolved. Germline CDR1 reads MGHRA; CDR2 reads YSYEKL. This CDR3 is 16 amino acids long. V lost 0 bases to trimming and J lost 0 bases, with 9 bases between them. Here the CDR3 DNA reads TGCGCCAGCAGCCAAGAAGGCACAAGCTCCTACAATGAGCAGTTCTTC. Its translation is CASSQEGTSSYNEQFF.

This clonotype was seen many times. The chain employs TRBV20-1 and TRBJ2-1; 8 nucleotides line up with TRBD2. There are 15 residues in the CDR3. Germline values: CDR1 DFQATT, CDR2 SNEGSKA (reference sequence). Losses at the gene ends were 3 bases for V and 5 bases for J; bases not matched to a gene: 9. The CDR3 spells CSASRGLAGDNEQFF. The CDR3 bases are TGCAGTGCTAGTCGCGGCCTAGCGGGCGACAATGAGCAGTTCTTC.

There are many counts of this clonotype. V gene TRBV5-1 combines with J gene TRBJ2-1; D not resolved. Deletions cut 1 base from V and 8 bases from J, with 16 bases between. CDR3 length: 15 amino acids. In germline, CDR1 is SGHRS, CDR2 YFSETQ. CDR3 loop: CASSLSGHTTDEQFF. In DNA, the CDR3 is TGCGCCAGCAGCTTGTCGGGCCACACGACGGATGAGCAGTTCTTC.

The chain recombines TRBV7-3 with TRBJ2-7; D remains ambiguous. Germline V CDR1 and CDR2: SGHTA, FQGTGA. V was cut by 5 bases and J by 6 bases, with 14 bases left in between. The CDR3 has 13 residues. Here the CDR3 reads CASSTKGGAEQYF. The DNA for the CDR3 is TGTGCCAGCAGCACCAAAGGCGGCGCCGAGCAGTACTTC.

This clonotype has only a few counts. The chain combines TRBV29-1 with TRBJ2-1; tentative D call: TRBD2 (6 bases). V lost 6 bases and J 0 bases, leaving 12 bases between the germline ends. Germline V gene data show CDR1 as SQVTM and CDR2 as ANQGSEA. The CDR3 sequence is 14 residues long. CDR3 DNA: TGCAGCGTGACTAGACCGAGCTCCTACAATGAGCAGTTCTTC. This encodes CSVTRPSSYNEQFF.

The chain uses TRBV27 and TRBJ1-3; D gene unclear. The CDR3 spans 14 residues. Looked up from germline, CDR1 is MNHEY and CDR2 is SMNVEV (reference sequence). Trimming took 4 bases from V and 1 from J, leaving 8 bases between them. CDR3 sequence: CASSSVRSGNTIYF. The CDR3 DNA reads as TGTGCCAGCAGTTCGGTTCGGTCTGGAAACACCATATATTTT.

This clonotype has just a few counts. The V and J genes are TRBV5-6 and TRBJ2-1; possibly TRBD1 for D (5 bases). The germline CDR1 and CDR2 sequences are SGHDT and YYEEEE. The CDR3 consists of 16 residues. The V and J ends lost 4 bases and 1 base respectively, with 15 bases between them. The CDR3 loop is CASSTRSGLSYNEQFF. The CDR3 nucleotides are TGTGCCAGCAGCACCAGATCAGGGTTATCCTACAATGAGCAGTTCTTC.

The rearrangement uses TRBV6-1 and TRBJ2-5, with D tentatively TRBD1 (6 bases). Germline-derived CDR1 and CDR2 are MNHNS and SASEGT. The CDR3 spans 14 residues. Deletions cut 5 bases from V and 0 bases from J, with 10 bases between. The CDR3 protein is CASSPQGYQETQYF. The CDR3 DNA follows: TGTGCCAGCAGTCCTCAGGGGTACCAAGAGACCCAGTACTTC.

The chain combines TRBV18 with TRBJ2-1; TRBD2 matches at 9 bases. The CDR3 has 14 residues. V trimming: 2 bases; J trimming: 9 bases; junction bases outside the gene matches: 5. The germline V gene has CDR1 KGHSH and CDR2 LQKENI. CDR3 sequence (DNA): TGTGCCAGCTCACCATTAGCGGGAGTACGTGAGCAGTTCTTC. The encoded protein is CASSPLAGVREQFF.

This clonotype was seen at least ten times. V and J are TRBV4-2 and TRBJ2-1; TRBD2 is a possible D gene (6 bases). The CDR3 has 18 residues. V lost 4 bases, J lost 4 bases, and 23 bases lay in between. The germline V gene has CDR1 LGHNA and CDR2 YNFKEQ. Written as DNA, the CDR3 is TGTGCCAGCAGCCCCCCACCAAAACCCAGAGGAGGGTACAATGAGCAGTTCTTC. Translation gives CASSPPPKPRGGYNEQFF.

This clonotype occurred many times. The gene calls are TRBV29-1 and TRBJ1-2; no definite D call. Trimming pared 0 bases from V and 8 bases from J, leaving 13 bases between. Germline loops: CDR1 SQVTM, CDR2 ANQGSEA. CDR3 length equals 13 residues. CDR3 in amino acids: CSVEDRRISGYTF. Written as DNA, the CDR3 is TGCAGCGTTGAAGATCGCAGAATAAGCGGCTACACCTTC.

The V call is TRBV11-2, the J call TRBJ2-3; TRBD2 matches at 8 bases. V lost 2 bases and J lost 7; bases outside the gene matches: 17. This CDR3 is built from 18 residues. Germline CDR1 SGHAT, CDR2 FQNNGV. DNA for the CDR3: TGTGCCAGCAGCTTACAGGGTCCCGGGAGCGGGGGATATTATACGCAGTATTTT. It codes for CASSLQGPGSGGYYTQYF. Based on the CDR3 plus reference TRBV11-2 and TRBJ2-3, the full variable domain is EAGVAQSPRYKIIEKRQSVAFWCNPISGHATLYWYQQILGQGPKLLIQFQNNGVVDDSQLPKDRFSAERLKGVDSTLKIQPAKLEDSAVYLCASSLQGPGSGGYYTQYFGPGTRLTVL.

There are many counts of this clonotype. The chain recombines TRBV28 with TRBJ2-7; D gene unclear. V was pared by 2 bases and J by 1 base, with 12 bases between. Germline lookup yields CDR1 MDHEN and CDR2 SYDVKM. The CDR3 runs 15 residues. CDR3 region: CASSLAADGSYEQYF. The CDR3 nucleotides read TGTGCCAGCAGTTTAGCGGCGGATGGTTCCTACGAGCAGTACTTC.

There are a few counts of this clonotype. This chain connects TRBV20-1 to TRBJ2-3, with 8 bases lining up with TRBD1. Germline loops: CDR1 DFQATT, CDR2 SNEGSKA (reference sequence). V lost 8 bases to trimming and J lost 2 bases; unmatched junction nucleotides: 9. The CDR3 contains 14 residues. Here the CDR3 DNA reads TGCAGTAGACTTGGACAGGGCTTCACAGATACGCAGTATTTT. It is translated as CSRLGQGFTDTQYF.

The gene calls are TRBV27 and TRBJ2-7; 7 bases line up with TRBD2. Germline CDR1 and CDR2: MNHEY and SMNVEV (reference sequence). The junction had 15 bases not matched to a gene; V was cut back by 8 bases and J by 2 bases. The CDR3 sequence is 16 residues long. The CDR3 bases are TGTGCCAGCGGGGTCTTAGCGGGCAGTGGGGCCTACGAGCAGTACTTC. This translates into CASGVLAGSGAYEQYF.